One sample yielded the 21 T cell receptor beta chains listed below, sequenced in a study of blood T cells in healthy people across ages. Then a second PCR, running about 6 to 12 cycles, was carried out with a sample-barcoded 5' primer and a J-beta primer mix. MiXCR was run by TCRdb on the 5' RACE reads, yielding one entry per CDR3 protein. The sample consists of around 1,800,000 distinct CDR3 sequences, about two fifths of them appearing once. The sequencing sample was made of blood. These receptors were collected from a human donor in good health.

The chain joins TRBV15 to TRBJ2-1; D is ambiguous. The CDR3 is 13 amino acids. The V end lost 0 bases, the J end lost 9 bases, and 9 bases lay between the germline ends. CDR1 and CDR2 from the germline V gene are LNHNV and YYDKDF (reference sequence). The CDR3 spells CATSRDPGGEQFF. CDR3 bases: TGTGCCACCAGCAGAGATCCTGGTGGTGAGCAGTTCTTC.

This clonotype came up a few times. The chain combines TRBV20-1 with TRBJ2-1, with D possibly matching TRBD1 (9 bases). This CDR3 contains 13 residues. In germline, CDR1 is DFQATT, CDR2 SNEGSKA (reference sequence). Trimming removed 1 base from V and 15 bases from J, with 19 bases in between. The CDR3 sequence: CSARAGGDRDPFF. For the CDR3, the DNA is TGCAGTGCTAGAGCGGGAGGGGACAGGGATCCGTTCTTC.

The chain uses TRBV7-9 and TRBJ2-1; the D gene is possibly TRBD1 (5 bases). The CDR3 contains 14 residues. V was cut by 1 base and J by 8 bases, with 12 bases left in between. Germline V gene lookup returns CDR1 SEHNR and CDR2 FQNEAQ (reference sequence). The CDR3 bases are TGTGCCAGCAGCTTAGACAGGAATGCCGATGAGCAGTTCTTC. Protein sequence: CASSLDRNADEQFF.

The chain couples TRBV9 to TRBJ2-7; 14 nucleotides align to TRBD2. The CDR3 contains 18 residues. J gave up 2 bases and V 5 bases, and 12 bases lay outside the gene matches. Germline-derived CDR1 and CDR2 are SGDLS and YYNGEE. CDR3 protein: CASSRTSGGIIPPYEQYF. DNA of the CDR3: TGTGCCAGCAGTCGGACTAGCGGGGGGATCATCCCGCCCTACGAGCAGTACTTC. The full variable domain, in which reference TRBV9 and TRBJ2-7 provide the parts outside the CDR3, is DSGVTQTPKHLITATGQRVTLRCSPRSGDLSVYWYQQSLDQGLQFLIQYYNGEERAKGNILERFSAQQFPDLHSELNLSSLELGDSALYFCASSRTSGGIIPPYEQYFGPGTRLTVT.

The gene calls are TRBV7-2 and TRBJ1-5, with D tentatively TRBD1 (5 bases). In germline, CDR1 is SGHTA, CDR2 FQGNSA. CDR3 length: 16 residues. V shed 5 bases and J shed 0 bases, with 14 bases lying between them. CDR3 DNA: TGTGCCAGCAGCCCCAAAGGGACTTATAGCAATCAGCCCCAGCATTTT. This sequence encodes CASSPKGTYSNQPQHF. Based on the CDR3 plus reference TRBV7-2 and TRBJ1-5, the full variable domain is GAGVSQSPSNKVTEKGKDVELRCDPISGHTALYWYRQSLGQGLEFLIYFQGNSAPDKSGLPSDRFSAERTGGSVSTLTIQRTQQEDSAVYLCASSPKGTYSNQPQHFGDGTRLSIL.

This clonotype was seen a handful of times. The chain carries TRBV2 and TRBJ1-2; no firm D call. The CDR3 is 14 residues long. The germline V gene encodes CDR1 SNHLY and CDR2 FYNNEI. Trimming removed 4 bases at V and 3 bases at J, with 12 bases between. The CDR3 region is CASSVPPHDYGYTF. As DNA, the CDR3 is TGTGCCAGCAGTGTCCCGCCCCATGACTATGGCTACACCTTC. The full variable domain, with the rest looked up from reference TRBV2 and TRBJ1-2, is EPEVTQTPSHQVTQMGQEVILRCVPISNHLYFYWYRQILGQKVEFLVSFYNNEISEKSEIFDDQFSVERPDGSNFTLKIRSTKLEDSAMYFCASSVPPHDYGYTFGSGTRLTVV.

J is TRBJ1-1 and V is TRBV4-1; D ambiguous. CDR3 length equals 13 residues. Deletions cut 1 base from V and 3 bases from J, with 6 bases between. Germline V gene sequence: CDR1 MGHRA, CDR2 YSYEKL. The CDR3 region is CASSQVEYTEAFF. CDR3 bases: TGCGCCAGCAGCCAAGTCGAATACACTGAAGCTTTCTTT.

There are a few counts of this clonotype. The V gene is TRBV5-1, the J gene TRBJ2-7; D gene ambiguous. Trimming pared 4 bases from V and 3 bases from J, leaving 14 bases between. This CDR3 is built from 14 residues. Germline CDR1 reads SGHRS; CDR2 reads YFSETQ. The CDR3 nucleotides are TGCGCCAGCAGCGCCGACCTAGTGTACTACGAGCAGTACTTC. This sequence encodes CASSADLVYYEQYF.

This chain uses TRBV4-2 with TRBJ1-2, with 7 positions matching TRBD1. The junction had 10 bases not matched to a gene; V was cut back by 4 bases and J by 8 bases. CDR1 and CDR2 (germline): LGHNA, YNFKEQ. CDR3 size: 14 residues. CDR3 sequence reads: CASSPQTGQVGYTF. The CDR3 DNA sequence: TGTGCCAGCAGCCCCCAGACAGGGCAGGTCGGCTACACCTTC.

V usage is TRBV5-1 and J usage is TRBJ2-7; no firm D call. Germline V CDR1 and CDR2: SGHRS, YFSETQ. Trimming cost V 3 bases and J 4 bases, with 11 bases left between them. The CDR3 contains 13 residues. The CDR3 DNA sequence: TGCGCCAGCAGCTCTATCACCGGTTACGAGCAGTACTTC. Translating it yields CASSSITGYEQYF.

This clonotype was recorded many times. A junction boundary mismatches the germline segment, possibly from a read error. This chain links TRBV5-1 with TRBJ2-1; TRBD2 matches at 8 bases. CDR1 is SGHRS and CDR2 is YFSETQ in the germline V gene. CDR3 size: 11 residues. The CDR3 loop reads CASSLAGEQFF. Here the CDR3 DNA reads TGTGCCAGCAGCTTAGCGGGGGAGCAGTTCTTC. The variable domain in full, with the rest retrieved from reference TRBV5-1 and TRBJ2-1, is KAGVTQTPRYLIKTRGQQVTLSCSPISGHRSVSWYQQTPGQGLQFLFEYFSETQRNKGNFPGRFSGRQFSNSRSEMNVSTLELGDSALYLCASSLAGEQFFGPGTRLTVL.

The chain uses TRBV20-1 and TRBJ2-7; the D is unclear. Germline-derived CDR1 and CDR2 are DFQATT and SNEGSKA (reference sequence). The CDR3 sequence is 14 residues long. Trimming stripped 0 bases from V and 0 bases from J, with 9 bases between. The CDR3, as DNA: TGCAGTGCTAGAGATGGGCAGTTCTCCTACGAGCAGTACTTC. Encoded protein: CSARDGQFSYEQYF.

The V call is TRBV4-3, the J call TRBJ1-2, with unresolved D. CDR3 size: 13 residues. Germline V CDR1 and CDR2: LGHNA, YSLEER. Deletions cut 3 bases from V and 4 bases from J, with 9 bases between. As DNA, the CDR3 is TGCGCCAGCAGCCACGAGAGTTCCTATGGCTACACCTTC. Protein product: CASSHESSYGYTF.

A few counts support this clonotype. The rearrangement uses TRBV29-1 and TRBJ1-4; D is unclear. Germline CDR1 SQVTM, CDR2 ANQGSEA. The length of the CDR3 is 15 residues. Trimming took 5 bases from V and 1 from J, leaving 14 bases between them. DNA of the CDR3: TGCAGCGTTCTTCTGCTAATCGGAACTAATGAAAAACTGTTTTTT. Its protein product is CSVLLLIGTNEKLFF.

In regard to this clonotype: At one end, the junction sequence differs from germline, possibly due to a read error. The J gene is TRBJ2-1, the V gene TRBV29-1; D not certain. The CDR3 covers 15 residues. Per the germline V gene, CDR1 is SQVTM and CDR2 is ANQGSEA. CDR3 sequence reads: CSVGRRIAQRNEQFF. For the CDR3, the DNA is TGCAGCGTTGGACGGCGAATAGCCCAAAGGAATGAGCAGTTCTTT.

This clonotype came up many times. V gene TRBV29-1 combines with J gene TRBJ2-7, with TRBD1 identical over 7 bases. The germline gives CDR1 SQVTM, CDR2 ANQGSEA. The CDR3 covers 14 residues. V dropped 7 bases and J dropped 3; count of bases not matched to a gene: 12. CDR3 bases: TGCAGCGCGGGCCTGACAGGGAAGGGCTACGAGCAGTACTTC. This encodes CSAGLTGKGYEQYF.

This clonotype was seen a few times. This chain joins TRBV5-1 and TRBJ2-1; 9 nucleotides match TRBD2. Germline V gives CDR1 SGHRS, CDR2 YFSETQ. The V and J ends lost 5 bases and 6 bases, in that order; junction bases with no gene match: 6. The CDR3 consists of 14 residues. DNA of the CDR3: TGCGCCAGCAGGACCGGGACTAGCCTCAATGAGCAGTTCTTC. It yields the protein CASRTGTSLNEQFF.

The CDR3 protein is CASSQTISGGSETQYF. The CDR3 DNA is TGTGCCAGCAGCCAAACTATTAGCGGGGGTTCGGAGACCCAGTACTTC. The chain joins TRBV4-2 to TRBJ2-5; 9 bases line up with TRBD2. Per germline, CDR1 LGHNA and CDR2 YNFKEQ. This CDR3 is built from 16 residues. J was trimmed by 5 bases and V by 2 bases; bases with no gene match: 9.

This rearrangement joins TRBV11-1 to TRBJ1-2, with TRBD1 identical over 7 bases. The CDR3 length is 16 residues. Germline CDR1 SGHAT, CDR2 FQDESV (reference sequence). The ends lost 5 bases at V and 2 bases at J; junction bases unmatched: 11. The CDR3 reads CASSDAYDRVNYGYTF. The CDR3 DNA reads as TGTGCCAGCAGCGATGCCTATGACAGGGTAAACTATGGCTACACCTTC.

This chain links TRBV20-1 with TRBJ1-2; D gene ambiguous. V was shortened by 2 bases and J by 8 bases, with 18 bases between the two germline ends. CDR1 DFQATT and CDR2 SNEGSKA come from the germline V gene (reference sequence). This CDR3 comprises 14 residues. CDR3 amino acids: CSARPTSNPEGYTF. DNA of the CDR3: TGCAGTGCTAGACCCACGTCAAACCCGGAGGGCTACACCTTC.

To note about this clonotype: A read error may explain this, as a much larger clone is one base away. The chain is built from TRBV29-1 and TRBJ2-3; no definite D call. The CDR3 contains 12 residues. Deletions cut 3 bases from V and 1 base from J, with 5 bases between. The germline V gene encodes CDR1 SQVTM and CDR2 ANQGSEA. CDR3 region: CSVDCGTDTQYF. CDR3 coding DNA: TGCAGCGTTGACTGCGGCACAGATACGCAGTATTTT.